The clone carrying this TCR beta chain has just one count. The CDR3 runs to 13 residues. The V and J ends lost 6 bases and 8 bases respectively, with 17 bases between them. Germline lookup yields CDR1 SGHRS and CDR2 YFSETQ. The record originates from a study of shared clonotypes between healthy human individuals. Only in-frame clones appear in the TCRdb table, and some are missing; sequencing was by immunoSEQ multiplex PCR. The repertoire holds 2 million to 2.5 million clones, roughly 90% seen once, with 0.3% to 0.45% in the top ten. The specimen sequenced was naive CD4+ T cells from PBMCs. Regarding subset: CD45RA+ positively selected. The chain uses TRBV5-1 and TRBJ1-2, with D perhaps matching TRBD1 (5 bases). The origin of this receptor is a young man in good health. Some clones in this sample may be carry-over from other donors' samples. For the CDR3, the DNA is TGCGCCAGCATCCGAGGCAGGGATTCAGGCTACACCTTC. Protein product: CASIRGRDSGYTF.